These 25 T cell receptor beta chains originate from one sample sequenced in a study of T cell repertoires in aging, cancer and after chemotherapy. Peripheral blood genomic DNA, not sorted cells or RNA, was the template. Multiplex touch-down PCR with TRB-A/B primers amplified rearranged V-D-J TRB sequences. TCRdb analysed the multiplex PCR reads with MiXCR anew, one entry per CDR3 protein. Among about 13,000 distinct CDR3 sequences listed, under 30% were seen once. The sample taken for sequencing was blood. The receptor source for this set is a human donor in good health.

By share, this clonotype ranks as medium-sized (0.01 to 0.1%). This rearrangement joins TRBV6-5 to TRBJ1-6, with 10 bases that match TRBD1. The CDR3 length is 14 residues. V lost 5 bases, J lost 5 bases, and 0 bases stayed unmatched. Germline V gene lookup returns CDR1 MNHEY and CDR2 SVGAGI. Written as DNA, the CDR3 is TGTGCCAGCAGTGGACAGGGGGATAATTCACCCCTCCACTTT. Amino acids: CASSGQGDNSPLHF.

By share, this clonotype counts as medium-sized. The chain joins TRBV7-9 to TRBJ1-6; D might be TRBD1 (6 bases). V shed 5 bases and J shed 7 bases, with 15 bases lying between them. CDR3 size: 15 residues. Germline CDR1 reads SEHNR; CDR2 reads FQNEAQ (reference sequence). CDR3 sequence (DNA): TGTGCCAGCAGCCCGTTCCAGGGGCGGAATTCACCCCTCCACTTT. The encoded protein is CASSPFQGRNSPLHF.

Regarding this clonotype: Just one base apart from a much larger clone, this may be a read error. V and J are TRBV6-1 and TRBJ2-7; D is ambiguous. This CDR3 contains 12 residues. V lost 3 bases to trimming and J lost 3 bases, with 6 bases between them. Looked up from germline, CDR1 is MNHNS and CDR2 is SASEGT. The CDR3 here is CASSELGYEQYF. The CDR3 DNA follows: TGTGCCAGCAGTGAGTTGGGCTACGAGCAGTACTTC.

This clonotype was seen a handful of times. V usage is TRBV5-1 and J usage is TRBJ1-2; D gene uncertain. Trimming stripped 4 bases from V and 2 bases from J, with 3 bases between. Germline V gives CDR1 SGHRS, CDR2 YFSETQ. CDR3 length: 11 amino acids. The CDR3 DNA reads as TGCGCCAGCAGCGGAAACTATGGCTACACCTTC. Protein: CASSGNYGYTF.

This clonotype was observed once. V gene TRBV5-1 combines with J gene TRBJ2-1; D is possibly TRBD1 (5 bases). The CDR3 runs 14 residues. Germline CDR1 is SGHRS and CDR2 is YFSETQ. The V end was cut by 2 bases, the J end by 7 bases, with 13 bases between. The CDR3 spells CASSFDSSKNEQFF. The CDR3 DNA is TGCGCCAGCAGCTTTGACAGTTCTAAGAATGAGCAGTTCTTC.

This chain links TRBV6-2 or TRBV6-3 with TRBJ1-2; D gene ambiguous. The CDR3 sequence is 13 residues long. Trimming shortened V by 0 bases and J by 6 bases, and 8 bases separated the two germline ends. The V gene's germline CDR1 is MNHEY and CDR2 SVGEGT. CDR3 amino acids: CASSYSIIDGYTF. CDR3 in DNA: TGTGCCAGCAGTTACTCGATAATTGATGGCTACACCTTC.

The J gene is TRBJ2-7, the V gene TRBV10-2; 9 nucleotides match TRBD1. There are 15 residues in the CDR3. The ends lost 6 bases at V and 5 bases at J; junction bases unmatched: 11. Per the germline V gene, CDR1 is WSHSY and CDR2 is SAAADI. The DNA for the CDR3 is TGCGCCAGCAGGATTCGGGACAGGGTTTTGGACGAGCAGTACGTC. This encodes CASRIRDRVLDEQYV.

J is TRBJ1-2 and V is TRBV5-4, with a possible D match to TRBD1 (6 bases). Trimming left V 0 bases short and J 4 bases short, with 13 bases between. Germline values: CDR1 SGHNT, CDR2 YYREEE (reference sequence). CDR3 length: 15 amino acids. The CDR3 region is CASSLGTAPVYGYTF. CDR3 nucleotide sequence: TGTGCCAGCAGCTTGGGGACAGCCCCGGTCTATGGCTACACCTTC. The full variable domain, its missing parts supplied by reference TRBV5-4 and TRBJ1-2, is ETGVTQSPTHLIKTRGQQVTLRCSSQSGHNTVSWYQQALGQGPQFIFQYYREEENGRGNFPPRFSGLQFPNYSSELNVNALELDDSALYLCASSLGTAPVYGYTFGSGTRLTVV.

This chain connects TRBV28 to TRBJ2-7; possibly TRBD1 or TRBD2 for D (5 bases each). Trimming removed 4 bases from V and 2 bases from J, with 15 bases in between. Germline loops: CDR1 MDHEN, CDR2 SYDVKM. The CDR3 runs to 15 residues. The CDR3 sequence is CASSSRDRRPYEQYF. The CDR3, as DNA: TGTGCCAGCAGTTCCAGGGACCGACGACCCTACGAGCAGTACTTC.

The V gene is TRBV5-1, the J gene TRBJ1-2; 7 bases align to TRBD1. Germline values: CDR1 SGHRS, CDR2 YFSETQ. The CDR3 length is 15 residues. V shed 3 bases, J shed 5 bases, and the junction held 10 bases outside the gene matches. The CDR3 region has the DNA TGCGCCAGCAGCTCGCCCCTACAGGGGAGGTATGGCTACACCTTC. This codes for CASSSPLQGRYGYTF. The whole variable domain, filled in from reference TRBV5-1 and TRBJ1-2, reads KAGVTQTPRYLIKTRGQQVTLSCSPISGHRSVSWYQQTPGQGLQFLFEYFSETQRNKGNFPGRFSGRQFSNSRSEMNVSTLELGDSALYLCASSSPLQGRYGYTFGSGTRLTVV.

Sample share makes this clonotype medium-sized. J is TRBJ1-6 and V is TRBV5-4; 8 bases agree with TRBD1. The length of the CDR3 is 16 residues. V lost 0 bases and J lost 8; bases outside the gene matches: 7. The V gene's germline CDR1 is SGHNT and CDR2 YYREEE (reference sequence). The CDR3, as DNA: TGTGCCAGCAGCTTGGCTGCGACAGGGGCATATTCACCCCTCCACTTT. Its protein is CASSLAATGAYSPLHF.

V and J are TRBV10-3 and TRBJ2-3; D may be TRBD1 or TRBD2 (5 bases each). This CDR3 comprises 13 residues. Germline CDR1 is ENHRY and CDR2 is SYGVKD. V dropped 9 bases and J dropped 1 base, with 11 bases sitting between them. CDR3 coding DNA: TGTGCCATTGGGGCGCGGGGCACAGATACGCAGTATTTT. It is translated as CAIGARGTDTQYF.

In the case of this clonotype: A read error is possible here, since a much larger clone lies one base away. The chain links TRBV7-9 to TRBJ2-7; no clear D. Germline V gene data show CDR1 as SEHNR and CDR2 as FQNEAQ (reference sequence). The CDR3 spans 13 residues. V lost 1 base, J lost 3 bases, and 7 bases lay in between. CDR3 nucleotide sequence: TGTGCCAGCAGCTTAGAGATCCGCTACGAGCAGTACGTC. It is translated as CASSLEIRYEQYV.

The CDR3 here is CASSLPTWESYNEQFF. The CDR3 nucleotides are TGTGCCAGCAGTCTACCGACATGGGAATCCTACAATGAGCAGTTCTTC. The chain recombines TRBV27 with TRBJ2-1; D ambiguous. Trimming removed 5 bases from V and 1 base from J, with 15 bases in between. CDR1 and CDR2 from the germline V gene are MNHEY and SMNVEV (reference sequence). The CDR3 consists of 16 residues.

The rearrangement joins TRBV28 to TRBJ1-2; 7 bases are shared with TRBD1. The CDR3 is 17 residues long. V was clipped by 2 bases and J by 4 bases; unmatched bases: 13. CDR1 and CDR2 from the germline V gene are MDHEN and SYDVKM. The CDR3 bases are TGTGCCAGCAGTTTAAAGGGGGCGTGGGGGCAAGGCTATGGCTACACCTTC. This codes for CASSLKGAWGQGYGYTF.

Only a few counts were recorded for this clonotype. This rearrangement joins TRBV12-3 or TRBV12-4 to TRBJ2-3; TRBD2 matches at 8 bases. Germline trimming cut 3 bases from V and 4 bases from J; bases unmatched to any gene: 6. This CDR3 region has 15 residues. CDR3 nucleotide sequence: TGTGCCAGCAGTTTCGAGCGGGGGTCATCAGATACGCAGTATTTT. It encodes CASSFERGSSDTQYF.

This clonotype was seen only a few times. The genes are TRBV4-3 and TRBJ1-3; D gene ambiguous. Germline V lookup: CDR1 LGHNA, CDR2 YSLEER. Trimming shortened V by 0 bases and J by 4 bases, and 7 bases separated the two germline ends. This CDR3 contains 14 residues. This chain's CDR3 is CASSQEPGGNTIYF. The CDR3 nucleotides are TGCGCCAGCAGCCAAGAACCCGGAGGAAACACCATATATTTT.

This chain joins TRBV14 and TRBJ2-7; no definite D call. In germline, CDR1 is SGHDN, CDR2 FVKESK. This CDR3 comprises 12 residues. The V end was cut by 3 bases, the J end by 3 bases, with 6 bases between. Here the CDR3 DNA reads TGTGCCAGCAGCCAGGGCGGCTACGAGCAGTACGTC. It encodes CASSQGGYEQYV.

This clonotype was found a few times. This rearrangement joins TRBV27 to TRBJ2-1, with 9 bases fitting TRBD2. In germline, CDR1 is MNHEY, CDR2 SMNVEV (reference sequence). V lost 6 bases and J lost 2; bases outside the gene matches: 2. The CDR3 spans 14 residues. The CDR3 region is CASRAGGPYNEQFF. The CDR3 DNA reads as TGTGCCAGCAGAGCGGGGGGCCCCTACAATGAGCAGTTCTTC.

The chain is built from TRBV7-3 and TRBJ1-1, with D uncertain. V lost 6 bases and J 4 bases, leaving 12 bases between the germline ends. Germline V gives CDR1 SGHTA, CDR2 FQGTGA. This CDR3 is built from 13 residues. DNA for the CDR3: TGTGCCAGCAGATCAGAACTTGGCACTGAAGCTTTCTTT. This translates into CASRSELGTEAFF. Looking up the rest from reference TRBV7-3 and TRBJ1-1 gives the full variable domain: GAGVSQTPSNKVTEKGKYVELRCDPISGHTALYWYRQSLGQGPEFLIYFQGTGAADDSGLPNDRFFAVRPEGSVSTLKIQRTERGDSAVYLCASRSELGTEAFFGQGTRLTVV.

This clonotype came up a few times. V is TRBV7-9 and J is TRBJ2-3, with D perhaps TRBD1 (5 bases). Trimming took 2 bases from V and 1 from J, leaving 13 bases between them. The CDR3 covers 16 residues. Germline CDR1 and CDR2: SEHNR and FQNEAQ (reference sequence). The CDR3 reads CASSLRGSRGTDTQYF. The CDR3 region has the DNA TGTGCCAGCAGCTTAAGGGGATCCAGGGGCACAGATACGCAGTATTTT.

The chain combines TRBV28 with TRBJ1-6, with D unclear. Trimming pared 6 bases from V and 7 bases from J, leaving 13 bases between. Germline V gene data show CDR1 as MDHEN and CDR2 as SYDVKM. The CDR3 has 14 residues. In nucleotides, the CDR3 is TGTGCCAGCAGGGACTCATCGGGGAATTCACCCCTCCACTTT. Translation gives CASRDSSGNSPLHF.

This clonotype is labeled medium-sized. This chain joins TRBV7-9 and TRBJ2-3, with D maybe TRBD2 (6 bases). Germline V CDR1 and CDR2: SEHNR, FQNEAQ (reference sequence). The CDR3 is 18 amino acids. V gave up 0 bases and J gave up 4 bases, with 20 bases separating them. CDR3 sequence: CASSLAPVTDRGADTQYF. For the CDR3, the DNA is TGTGCCAGCAGCTTAGCCCCAGTGACGGATCGCGGGGCAGATACGCAGTATTTT.

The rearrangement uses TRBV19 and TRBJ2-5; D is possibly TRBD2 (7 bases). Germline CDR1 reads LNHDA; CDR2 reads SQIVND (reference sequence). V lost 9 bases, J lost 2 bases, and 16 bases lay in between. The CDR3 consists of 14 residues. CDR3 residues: CASRRGPIQETQYF. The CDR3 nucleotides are TGTGCCAGCAGGCGGGGGCCCATTCAAGAGACCCAGTACTTC.

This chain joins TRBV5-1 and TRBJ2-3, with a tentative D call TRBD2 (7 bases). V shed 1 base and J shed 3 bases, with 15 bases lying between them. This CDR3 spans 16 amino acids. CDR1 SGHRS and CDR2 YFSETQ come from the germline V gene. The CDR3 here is CASSLRVAGATDTQYF. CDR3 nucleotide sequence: TGCGCCAGCAGCTTGAGGGTTGCGGGGGCGACAGATACGCAGTATTTT.